This TCR beta chain comes out of a study of response to subunit inactivated influenza vaccine. Study outcomes and limitations: Few new T cells, the authors suggested, are recruited by each seasonal influenza vaccination.

TCRdb reanalysed the RT-PCR reads using MiXCR and keeps one entry per CDR3 protein. Of a few hundred thousand distinct CDR3 sequences in the sample, approximately 6.9% were seen once. The V end lost 4 bases, the J end lost 2 bases, and 10 bases lay between the germline ends. Germline lookup yields CDR1 MGHRA and CDR2 YSYEKL. The length of the CDR3 is 14 residues. As concerns this clonotype: Antigen unknown.

The clonotype originates from a man between 45 and 75 years old who received an inactivated influenza vaccine. This chain connects TRBV4-1 to TRBJ2-3, with no clear D. The specimen was PBMCs from blood, collected roughly 24 months after vaccination. CDR3 DNA sequence: TGCGCCAGCAGCCCCCTGCTAACCACAGATACGCAGTATTTT. Its protein is CASSPLLTTDTQYF.